A selection of T cell receptor beta chains follows, all from one sample in a study of response to subunit inactivated influenza vaccine. TCRdb independently ran MiXCR on the RT-PCR reads; one entry per CDR3 protein. The sample contains some 540,000 distinct CDR3 sequences, under 30% of which appear only once. These data were also filed under a second study, of T cells expressing NK-cell markers.

The sample here was CD4+ T cells sorted from PBMCs, taken 12 days after vaccination. Source of these receptors: a man aged 45 to 65 who received an inactivated influenza vaccine. The CDR3 runs from the conserved cysteine through the conserved F or W. A D gene is named only where the DNA matches it firmly. Clone size appears in some rows only: once, few, many, or a class for an expanded clone.

J	size	V	D	DNA	CDR3
TRBJ2-6	-	TRBV3-1	-	TGTGCCAGCCTCCAGGGAGGGGCCAACGTCCTGACTTTC	CASLQGGANVLTF
TRBJ2-5	few	TRBV4-2	-	TGTGCCAGCAGCCAGGAACGGGACTGGGAAGAGACCCAGTACTTC	CASSQERDWEETQYF
TRBJ2-4	-	TRBV28	TRBD2	TGTGCCAGCAGTCCAAAGGGACTAGCGGACTCCAAAAACATTCAGTACTTC	CASSPKGLADSKNIQYF
TRBJ1-4	few	TRBV7-2	-	TGTGCCAGCAGCTTAGTTGCGGGTTCTAATGAAAAACTGTTTTTT	CASSLVAGSNEKLFF
TRBJ2-3	-	TRBV6-2/TRBV6-3	-	TGTGCCAGCAGTTACTGGGGGTATGGAGATACGCAGTATTTT	CASSYWGYGDTQYF
TRBJ1-5	-	TRBV6-6	-	TGTGCCAGCAGTTACGGAGTTAATCAGCCCCAGCATTTT	CASSYGVNQPQHF
TRBJ2-7	few	TRBV6-5	-	TGTGCCAGCAGTTACTCGTCAGGAGACAGCGCCTACGAGCAGTACTTC	CASSYSSGDSAYEQYF
TRBJ2-1	few	TRBV30	TRBD1	TGTGCCTGGAGTGCGGGACAGGGGAATGAGCAGTTCTTC	CAWSAGQGNEQFF
TRBJ2-5	few	TRBV5-5	-	TGTGCCAGCTATCGGCGGCCCCAAGAGACCCAGTACTTC	CASYRRPQETQYF
TRBJ2-1	few	TRBV2	TRBD2	TGTGCCAGCAGTACGGGACTAGCGGAGCACTACAATGAGCAGTTCTTC	CASSTGLAEHYNEQFF
TRBJ2-2	few	TRBV7-9	-	TGTGCCAGCAGCCCCGTGCGGGAGAACACCGGGGAGCTGTTTTTT	CASSPVRENTGELFF
TRBJ1-3	few	TRBV30	-	TGTGCCTGGACCAAGGGCTCTGGAAACACCATATATTTT	CAWTKGSGNTIYF
TRBJ2-5	many	TRBV9	-	TGTGCCAGCAGCGTGGGGATAGCTCAAGAGACCCAGTACTTC	CASSVGIAQETQYF
TRBJ2-6	-	TRBV20-1	TRBD2	TGCAGTGCTAATGCGGGGGGCTCTGGGGCCAACGTCCTGACTTTC	CSANAGGSGANVLTF
TRBJ2-7	few	TRBV29-1	-	TGCAGCGTTGAAGGGTCAGGGGCCTACGAGCAGTACTTC	CSVEGSGAYEQYF
TRBJ2-7	few	TRBV18	-	TGTGCCAGCTCACCAAAGGGGCGGGGTTCTGACGAGCAGTACTTC	CASSPKGRGSDEQYF
TRBJ2-6	-	TRBV20-1	-	TGCAGTGCCATAGGGGGGGGAAGCTCTGGGGCCAACGTCCTGACTTTC	CSAIGGGSSGANVLTF
TRBJ1-2	-	TRBV5-5	TRBD1	TGTGCCAGCAGCCAGGGACAGGGGGTTTATTATGGCTACACCTTC	CASSQGQGVYYGYTF